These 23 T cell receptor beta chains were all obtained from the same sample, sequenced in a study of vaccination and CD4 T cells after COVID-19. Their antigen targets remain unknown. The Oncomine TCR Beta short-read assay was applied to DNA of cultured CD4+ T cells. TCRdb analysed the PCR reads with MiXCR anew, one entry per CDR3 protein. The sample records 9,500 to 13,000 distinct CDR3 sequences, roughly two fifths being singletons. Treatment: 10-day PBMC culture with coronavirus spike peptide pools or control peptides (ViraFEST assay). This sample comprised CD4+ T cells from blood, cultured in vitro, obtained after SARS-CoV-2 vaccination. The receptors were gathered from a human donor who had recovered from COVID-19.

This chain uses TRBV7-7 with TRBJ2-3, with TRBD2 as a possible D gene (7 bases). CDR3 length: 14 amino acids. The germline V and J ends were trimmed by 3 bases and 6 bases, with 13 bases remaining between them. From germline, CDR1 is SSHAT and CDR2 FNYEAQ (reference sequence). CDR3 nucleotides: TGTGCCAGCAGCTTGGGGGGGGCTGGTGATACGCAGTATTTT. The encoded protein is CASSLGGAGDTQYF. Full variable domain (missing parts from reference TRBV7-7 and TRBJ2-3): GAGVSQSPRYKVTKRGQDVTLRCDPISSHATLYWYQQALGQGPEFLTYFNYEAQPDKSGLPSDRFSAERPEGSISTLTIQRTEQRDSAMYRCASSLGGAGDTQYFGPGTRLTVL.

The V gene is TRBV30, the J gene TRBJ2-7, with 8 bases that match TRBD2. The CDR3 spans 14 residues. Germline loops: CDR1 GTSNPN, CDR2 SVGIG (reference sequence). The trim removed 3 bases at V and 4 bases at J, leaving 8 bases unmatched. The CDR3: CAWRGSGRGYEQYF. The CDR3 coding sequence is TGTGCCTGGAGGGGCAGCGGGAGAGGGTACGAGCAGTACTTC.

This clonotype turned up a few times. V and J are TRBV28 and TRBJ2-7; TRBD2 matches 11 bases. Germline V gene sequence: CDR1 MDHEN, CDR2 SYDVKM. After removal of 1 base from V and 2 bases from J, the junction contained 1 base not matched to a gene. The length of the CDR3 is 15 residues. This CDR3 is CASSLSTSGAYEQYF. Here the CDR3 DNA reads TGTGCCAGCAGTTTATCGACTAGCGGGGCCTACGAGCAGTACTTC.

CDR3 amino acids: CASRREDQETQYF. The DNA for the CDR3 is TGCGCCAGCAGGCGGGAGGACCAAGAGACCCAGTACTTC. J is TRBJ2-5 and V is TRBV5-1; 8 bases agree with TRBD2. Germline V gene lookup returns CDR1 SGHRS and CDR2 YFSETQ. The CDR3 runs to 13 residues. V lost 5 bases, J lost 0 bases, and 0 bases stayed unmatched.

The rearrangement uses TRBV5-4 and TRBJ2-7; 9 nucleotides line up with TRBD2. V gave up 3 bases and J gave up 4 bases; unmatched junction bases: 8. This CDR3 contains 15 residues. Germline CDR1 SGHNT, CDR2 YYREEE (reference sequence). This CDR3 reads CASSSKAGGGYEQYF. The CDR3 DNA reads TGTGCCAGCAGCTCTAAAGCGGGAGGAGGTTACGAGCAGTACTTC.

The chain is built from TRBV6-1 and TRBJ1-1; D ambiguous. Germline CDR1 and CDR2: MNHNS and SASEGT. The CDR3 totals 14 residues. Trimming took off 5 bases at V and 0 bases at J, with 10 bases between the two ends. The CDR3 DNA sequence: TGTGCCAGCAGTCCTCAGACAATGAACACTGAAGCTTTCTTT. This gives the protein CASSPQTMNTEAFF.

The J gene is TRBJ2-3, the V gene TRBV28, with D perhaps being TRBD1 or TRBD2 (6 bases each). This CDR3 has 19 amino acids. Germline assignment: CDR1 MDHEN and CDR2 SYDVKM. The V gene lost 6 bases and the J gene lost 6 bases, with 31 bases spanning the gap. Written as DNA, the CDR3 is TGTGCCAGCAGGGGAAACAGGGTCGGTACTATCCTGAGCGGGGATACGCAGTATTTT. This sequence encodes CASRGNRVGTILSGDTQYF.

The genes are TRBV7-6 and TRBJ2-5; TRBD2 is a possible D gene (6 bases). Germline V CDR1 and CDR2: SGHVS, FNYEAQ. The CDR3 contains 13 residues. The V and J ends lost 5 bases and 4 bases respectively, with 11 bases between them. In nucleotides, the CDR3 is TGTGCCAGCAGCCCGGGGGACGGAGAGACCCAGTACTTC. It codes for CASSPGDGETQYF.

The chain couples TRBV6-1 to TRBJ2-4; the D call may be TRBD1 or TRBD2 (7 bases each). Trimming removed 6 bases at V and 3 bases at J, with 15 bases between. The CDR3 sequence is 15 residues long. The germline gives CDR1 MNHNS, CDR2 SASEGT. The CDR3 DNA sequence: TGTGCCAGCAGGGGGCCAGGGGGGGTCAAAAACATTCAGTACTTC. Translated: CASRGPGGVKNIQYF.

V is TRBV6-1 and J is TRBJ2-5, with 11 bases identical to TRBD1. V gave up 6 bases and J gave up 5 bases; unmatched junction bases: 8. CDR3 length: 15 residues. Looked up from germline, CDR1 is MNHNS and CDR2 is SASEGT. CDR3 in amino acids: CASRRGQGATETQYF. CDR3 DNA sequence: TGTGCCAGCAGACGCGGACAGGGGGCAACCGAGACCCAGTACTTC.

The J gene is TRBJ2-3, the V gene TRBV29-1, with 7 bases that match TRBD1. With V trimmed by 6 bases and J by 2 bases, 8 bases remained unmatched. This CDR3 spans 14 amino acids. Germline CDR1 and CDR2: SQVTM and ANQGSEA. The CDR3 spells CSVTPGQFTDTQYF. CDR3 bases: TGCAGCGTCACCCCGGGACAGTTCACAGATACGCAGTATTTT.

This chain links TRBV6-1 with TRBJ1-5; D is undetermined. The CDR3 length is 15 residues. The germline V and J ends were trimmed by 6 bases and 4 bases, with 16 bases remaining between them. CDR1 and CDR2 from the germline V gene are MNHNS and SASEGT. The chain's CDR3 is CASSSQGWGNQPQHF. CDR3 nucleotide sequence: TGTGCCAGCAGCTCTCAAGGTTGGGGAAATCAGCCCCAGCATTTT.

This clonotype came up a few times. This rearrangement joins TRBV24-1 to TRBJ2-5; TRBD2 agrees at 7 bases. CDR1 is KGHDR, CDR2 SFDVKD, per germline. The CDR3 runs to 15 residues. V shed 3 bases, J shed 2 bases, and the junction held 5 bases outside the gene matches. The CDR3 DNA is TGTGCCACCAGTGATCAACGGACTAGTCAAGAGACCCAGTACTTC. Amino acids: CATSDQRTSQETQYF.

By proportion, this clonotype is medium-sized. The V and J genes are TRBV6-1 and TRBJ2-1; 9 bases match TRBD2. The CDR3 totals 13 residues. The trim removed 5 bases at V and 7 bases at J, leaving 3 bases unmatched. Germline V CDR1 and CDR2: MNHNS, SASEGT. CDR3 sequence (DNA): TGTGCCAGCAGTCTAGCGGGACCTAATGAGCAGTTCTTC. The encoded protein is CASSLAGPNEQFF.

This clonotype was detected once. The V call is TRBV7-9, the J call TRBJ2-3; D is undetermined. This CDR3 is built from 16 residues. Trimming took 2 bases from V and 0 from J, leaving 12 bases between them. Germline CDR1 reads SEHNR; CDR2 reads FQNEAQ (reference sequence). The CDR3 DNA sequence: TGTGCCAGCAGCTTATTAACTACCTCTAGCACAGATACGCAGTATTTT. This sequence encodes CASSLLTTSSTDTQYF.

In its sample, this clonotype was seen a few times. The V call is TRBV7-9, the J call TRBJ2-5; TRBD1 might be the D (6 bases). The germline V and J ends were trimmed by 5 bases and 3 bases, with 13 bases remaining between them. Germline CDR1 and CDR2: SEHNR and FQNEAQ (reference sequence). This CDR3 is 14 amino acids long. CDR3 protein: CASSGNRVEETQYF. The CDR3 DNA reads TGTGCCAGCAGCGGGAACAGGGTGGAAGAGACCCAGTACTTC.

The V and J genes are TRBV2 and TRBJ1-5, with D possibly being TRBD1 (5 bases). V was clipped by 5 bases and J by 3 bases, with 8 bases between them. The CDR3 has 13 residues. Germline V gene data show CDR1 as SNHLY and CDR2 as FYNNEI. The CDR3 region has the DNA TGTGCCAGCAGTTGGGACCCCAATCAGCCCCAGCATTTT. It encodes CASSWDPNQPQHF.

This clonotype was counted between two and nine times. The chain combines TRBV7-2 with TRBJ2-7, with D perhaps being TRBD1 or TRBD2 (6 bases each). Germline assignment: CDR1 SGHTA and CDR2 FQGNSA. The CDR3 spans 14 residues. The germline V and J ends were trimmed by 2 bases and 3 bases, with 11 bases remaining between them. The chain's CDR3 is CASSLMKGGYEQYF. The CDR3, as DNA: TGTGCCAGCAGCTTAATGAAGGGGGGCTACGAGCAGTACTTC.

The DNA of the CDR3 is TGTGCCAGCAGCCTCTTGTTGAGACAGGGGAGAGAGACCCAGTACTTC. It specifies CASSLLLRQGRETQYF. V and J are TRBV6-1 and TRBJ2-5, with 8 positions matching TRBD1. The CDR3 contains 16 residues. Per the germline V gene, CDR1 is MNHNS and CDR2 is SASEGT. The ends lost 6 bases at V and 4 bases at J; junction bases unmatched: 13.

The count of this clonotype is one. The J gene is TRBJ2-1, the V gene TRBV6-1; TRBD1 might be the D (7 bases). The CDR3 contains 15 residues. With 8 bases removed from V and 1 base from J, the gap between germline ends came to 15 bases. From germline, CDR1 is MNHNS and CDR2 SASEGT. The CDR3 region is CASADAGGSYNEQFF. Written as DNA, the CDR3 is TGTGCCAGCGCTGACGCAGGGGGGTCCTACAATGAGCAGTTCTTC.

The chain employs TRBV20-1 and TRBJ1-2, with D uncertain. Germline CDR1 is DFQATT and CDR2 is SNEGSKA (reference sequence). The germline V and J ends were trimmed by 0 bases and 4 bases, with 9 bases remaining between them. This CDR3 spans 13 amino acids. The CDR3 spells CSARDPLIYGYTF. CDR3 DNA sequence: TGCAGTGCTAGAGACCCACTGATCTATGGCTACACCTTC.

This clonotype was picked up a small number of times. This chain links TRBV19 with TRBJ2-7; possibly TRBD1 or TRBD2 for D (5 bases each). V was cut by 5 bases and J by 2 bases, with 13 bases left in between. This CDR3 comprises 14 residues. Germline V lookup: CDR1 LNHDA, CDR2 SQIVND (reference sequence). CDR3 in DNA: TGTGCCAGTAGTGACTGGGACCGAGCCTACGAGCAGTACTTC. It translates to CASSDWDRAYEQYF. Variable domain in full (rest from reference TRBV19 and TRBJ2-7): DGGITQSPKYLFRKEGQNVTLSCEQNLNHDAMYWYRQDPGQGLRLIYYSQIVNDFQKGDIAEGYSVSREKKESFPLTVTSAQKNPTAFYLCASSDWDRAYEQYFGPGTRLTVT.

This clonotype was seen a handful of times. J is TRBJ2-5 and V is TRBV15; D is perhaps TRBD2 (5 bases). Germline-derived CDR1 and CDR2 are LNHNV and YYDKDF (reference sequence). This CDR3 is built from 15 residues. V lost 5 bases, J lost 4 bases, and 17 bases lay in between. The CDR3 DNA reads TGTGCCACCAGCCCATCGTCGGGGTCAGGAGAGACCCAGTACTTC. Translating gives CATSPSSGSGETQYF.